A single TCR beta chain is shown here with its context. The method was immunoSEQ multiplex PCR; TCRdb's version includes in-frame clones alone and lacks a portion of them. The sample includes under 150,000 clones, around 85% of them seen just once. This entry is derived from a study of T cell responses to AZD1222 COVID-19 vaccine. The CDR3 sequence is 13 residues long. Germline V gene data show CDR1 as LNHDA and CDR2 as SQIVND (reference sequence). V was clipped by 3 bases and J by 5 bases, with 11 bases between them. This sequence joins TRBV19 and TRBJ2-7, with a possible D match to TRBD2 (5 bases). The sample in question was peripheral blood, obtained on day 0 of AZD1222 vaccination. The receptor comes from an adult in good health. The DNA of the CDR3 is TGTGCCAGTAGTATTGGGAGCCCAAACGAGCAGTACTTC. This encodes CASSIGSPNEQYF.